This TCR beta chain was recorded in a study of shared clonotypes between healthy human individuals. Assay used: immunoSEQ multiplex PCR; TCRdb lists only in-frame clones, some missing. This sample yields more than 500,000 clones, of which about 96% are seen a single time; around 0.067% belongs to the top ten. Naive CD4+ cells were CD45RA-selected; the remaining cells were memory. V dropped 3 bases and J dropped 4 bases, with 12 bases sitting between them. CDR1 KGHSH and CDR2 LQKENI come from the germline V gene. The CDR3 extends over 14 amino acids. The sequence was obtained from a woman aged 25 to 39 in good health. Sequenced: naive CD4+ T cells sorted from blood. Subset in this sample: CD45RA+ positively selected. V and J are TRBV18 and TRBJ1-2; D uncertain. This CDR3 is CASSPDTLRYGYTF. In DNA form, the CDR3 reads TGTGCCAGCTCACCGGATACCTTGCGCTATGGCTACACCTTC.